These 15 T cell receptor beta chains came from one sample sequenced in a study of vaccination and CD4 T cells after COVID-19. Their recognized antigens are unknown. Sequence data for DNA of cultured CD4+ T cells were generated by the Oncomine TCR Beta short-read assay. A single record per CDR3 protein comes from TCRdb applying MiXCR to the PCR reads. Here the sample spans approximately 18,000 distinct CDR3 sequences, about half being singletons. The treatment denotes: approximately 9-day PBMC culture with coronavirus spike peptide pools or control peptides (ViraFEST assay). Sequencing was done on a sample of CD4+ T cells from blood, cultured in vitro. These TCRs come from a human donor who had recovered from COVID-19.

The chain has TRBV7-9 and TRBJ1-1; D is unclear. Germline V gene data show CDR1 as SEHNR and CDR2 as FQNEAQ (reference sequence). V was shortened by 5 bases and J by 1 base, with 8 bases between the two germline ends. This CDR3 region has 13 residues. The CDR3 sequence: CASSIDGNTEAFF. CDR3 bases: TGTGCCAGCAGCATCGACGGGAACACTGAAGCTTTCTTT.

This clonotype was observed a handful of times. The chain joins TRBV7-2 to TRBJ2-1; 9 bases line up with TRBD1. The CDR3 is 16 amino acids. V dropped 6 bases and J dropped 10; count of bases not matched to a gene: 16. Germline V gives CDR1 SGHTA, CDR2 FQGNSA. The CDR3 DNA reads TGTGCCAGCAGTACAGGGGGCGGGGTCCGGGGGGTCGAGCAGTTCTTC. This translates into CASSTGGGVRGVEQFF.

This clonotype was seen once. The chain is built from TRBV28 and TRBJ1-2; no reliable D call. Germline-derived CDR1 and CDR2 are MDHEN and SYDVKM. Trimming left V 7 bases short and J 8 bases short, with 11 bases between. This CDR3 comprises 11 residues. CDR3 protein: CASTGLAGYTF. The CDR3 DNA reads TGTGCCAGCACCGGTCTAGCAGGCTACACCTTC.

The chain recombines TRBV12-3 or TRBV12-4 with TRBJ1-1; D not resolved. The CDR3 has 13 residues. The germline V and J ends were trimmed by 3 bases and 1 base, with 6 bases remaining between them. The CDR3 sequence is CASSFTANTEAFF. In DNA, the CDR3 is TGTGCCAGCAGTTTCACAGCGAACACTGAAGCTTTCTTT.

The chain is built from TRBV2 and TRBJ1-4, with a weak D call TRBD1 (6 bases). Trimming removed 7 bases from V and 0 bases from J, with 12 bases in between. The CDR3 has 15 amino acids. Germline CDR1 reads SNHLY; CDR2 reads FYNNEI. The CDR3 nucleotides are TGTGCCAGCATACTCGGACAGACAACTAATGAAAAACTGTTTTTT. Translating gives CASILGQTTNEKLFF.

The chain has TRBV10-3 and TRBJ1-6; 9 bases map to TRBD1. Germline CDR1 is ENHRY and CDR2 is SYGVKD. Unmatched junction bases numbered 9, after V lost 6 bases and J lost 9 bases. The length of the CDR3 is 15 residues. CDR3 region: CAIRSDRGYGSPLHF. Here the CDR3 DNA reads TGTGCCATCAGATCGGACAGGGGTTACGGTTCACCCCTCCACTTT.

The chain joins TRBV6-1 to TRBJ2-7; TRBD1 matches at 12 bases. V dropped 8 bases and J dropped 4; count of bases not matched to a gene: 9. Germline V gene sequence: CDR1 MNHNS, CDR2 SASEGT. This CDR3 is built from 15 residues. The CDR3 reads CASCPGTGGLYEQYF. Written as DNA, the CDR3 is TGTGCCAGCTGCCCCGGGACAGGGGGCCTATACGAGCAGTACTTC.

This clonotype was seen more than once but under ten times. The rearrangement links TRBV6-1 to TRBJ2-3; D possibly corresponds to TRBD2 (5 bases). Deletions cut 10 bases from V and 5 bases from J, with 16 bases between. The CDR3 totals 13 residues. Germline assignment: CDR1 MNHNS and CDR2 SASEGT. CDR3 coding DNA: TGTGCCACCACCAATCCGGGAATAGATACGCAGTATTTT. The encoded protein is CATTNPGIDTQYF.

V is TRBV7-3 and J is TRBJ2-3, with D possibly being TRBD1 (5 bases). CDR3 length: 15 amino acids. Germline CDR1 reads SGHTA; CDR2 reads FQGTGA. Between the trimmed V and J ends, which lost 2 bases and 0 bases, there was a span of 9 bases. Here the CDR3 reads CASSLAGLSTDTQYF. CDR3 DNA sequence: TGTGCCAGCAGCTTAGCAGGGCTCAGCACAGATACGCAGTATTTT.

As to this clonotype: The junction differs from germline at one of its ends, possibly a read error. As DNA, the CDR3 is TGTGCCAGCAGCCTGGACCGGACCTCAACCAACTTC. It encodes CASSLDRTSTNF. V and J are TRBV6-2 or TRBV6-3 and TRBJ2-1; no clear D gene. This CDR3 is built from 12 residues. CDR1 and CDR2 from the germline V gene are MNHEY and SVGEGT.

Here the CDR3 reads CSAIMTSGGEFQETQYF. CDR3 in DNA: TGCAGTGCTATAATGACTAGCGGGGGAGAATTTCAAGAGACCCAGTACTTC. This sequence joins TRBV20-1 and TRBJ2-5; 12 bases fit TRBD2. V was pared by 4 bases and J by 2 bases, with 11 bases of the junction left unmatched. Germline loops: CDR1 DFQATT, CDR2 SNEGSKA (reference sequence). CDR3 size: 17 residues.

This clonotype was detected once. The chain joins TRBV12-3 or TRBV12-4 to TRBJ2-5; 7 nucleotides agree with TRBD2. Trimming cost V 4 bases and J 3 bases; bases outside gene matches: 8. This CDR3 is built from 15 residues. The CDR3 DNA is TGTGCCAGCAGTTGGGGAGGGATTAAAGAAGAGACCCAGTACTTC. Amino acid sequence: CASSWGGIKEETQYF.

This clonotype was counted only a few times. J is TRBJ1-6 and V is TRBV4-2, with D maybe TRBD1 (6 bases). CDR3 length equals 16 residues. Germline lookup yields CDR1 LGHNA and CDR2 YNFKEQ. Trimming cost V 1 base and J 7 bases, with 14 bases left between them. The CDR3 region is CASSQAYKDSNSPLHF. CDR3 DNA sequence: TGTGCCAGCAGCCAAGCTTATAAGGACAGCAATTCACCCCTCCACTTT.

This rearrangement joins TRBV12-3 or TRBV12-4 to TRBJ1-3; no clear D gene. V was pared by 2 bases and J by 7 bases, with 6 bases between. There are 12 residues in the CDR3. The CDR3 coding sequence is TGTGCCAGCAGTTTAAGTCGCAACACCATATATTTT. Translating gives CASSLSRNTIYF.

The gene calls are TRBV28 and TRBJ2-7; the D gene is possibly TRBD1 (5 bases). Germline CDR1 and CDR2: MDHEN and SYDVKM. The CDR3 runs 13 residues. V lost 3 bases and J 6 bases, leaving 12 bases between the germline ends. The CDR3 DNA sequence: TGTGCCAGCAGTTTGCCTACAGGAACCGAGCAGTACTTC. This encodes CASSLPTGTEQYF.